Here is one TCR beta chain with its context. Its antigen remains unknown. The sample belongs to a study of identical twins. Study-wide points: Insertions ran lower in abundant cord blood beta clonotypes, though not in memory repertoires. Monozygotic twin pairs showed more out-of-frame TCR alpha sharing than models estimated.

Unique molecular identifiers were present on the cDNA, and a universal primer site came from template switching. From the 5' RACE reads, TCRdb called clonotypes with MiXCR, one entry per CDR3 protein. The sample comprises fewer than 500,000 distinct CDR3 sequences, roughly an eighth of which are singletons, and more than 0.8% rests with the top ten. No donor was unhealthy or non-Caucasian. Trimming cost V 4 bases and J 5 bases; bases outside gene matches: 3. From germline, CDR1 is SGHTA and CDR2 FQGNSA. The CDR3 sequence is 13 residues long. This same sample was also part of a study on yellow fever vaccine responses in identical twins.

This sequence joins TRBV7-2 and TRBJ2-7, with 9 bases fitting TRBD1. The sample consisted of CD4+ T cells sorted from blood. This TCR came from a woman between 18 and 29 years old in good health. Here the CDR3 DNA reads TGTGCCAGCAGCTACCGGACAGGGGACGAGCAGTACTTC. This codes for CASSYRTGDEQYF.